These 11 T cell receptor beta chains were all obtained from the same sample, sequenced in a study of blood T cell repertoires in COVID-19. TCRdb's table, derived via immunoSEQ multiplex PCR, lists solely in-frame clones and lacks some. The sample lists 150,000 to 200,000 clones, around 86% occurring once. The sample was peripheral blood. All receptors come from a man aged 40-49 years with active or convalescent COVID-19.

CDR3 sequence: CASSHGGIHTDTQYF. The CDR3 DNA reads as TGCGCCAGCAGCCATGGCGGGATCCACACAGATACGCAGTATTTT. The chain uses TRBV4-1 and TRBJ2-3, with a weak D call TRBD2 (6 bases). Germline lookup yields CDR1 MGHRA and CDR2 YSYEKL. This CDR3 is built from 15 residues. The V end was cut by 3 bases, the J end by 2 bases, with 12 bases between.

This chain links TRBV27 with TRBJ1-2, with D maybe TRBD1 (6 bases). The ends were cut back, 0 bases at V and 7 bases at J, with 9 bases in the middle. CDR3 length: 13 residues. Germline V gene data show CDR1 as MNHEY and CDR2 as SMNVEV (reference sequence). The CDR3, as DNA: TGTGCCAGCAGTTTATCAGTGGGGGCTGGCTACACCTTC. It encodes CASSLSVGAGYTF.

This CDR3 is CATSDWTSGGIYEQYF. The CDR3 coding sequence is TGTGCCACCAGTGATTGGACTAGCGGGGGTATCTACGAGCAGTACTTC. V usage is TRBV24-1 and J usage is TRBJ2-7; 13 nucleotides line up with TRBD2. V gave up 2 bases and J gave up 3 bases; unmatched junction bases: 3. Germline CDR1 and CDR2: KGHDR and SFDVKD. This CDR3 has 16 amino acids.

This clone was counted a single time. This CDR3 is CASMGSAGNTEAFF. CDR3 bases: TGTGCCAGTATGGGTTCGGCAGGCAACACTGAAGCTTTCTTT. The chain links TRBV19 to TRBJ1-1; D is unclear. CDR3 length equals 14 residues. The V and J ends lost 7 bases and 2 bases respectively, with 14 bases between them. From germline, CDR1 is LNHDA and CDR2 SQIVND (reference sequence).

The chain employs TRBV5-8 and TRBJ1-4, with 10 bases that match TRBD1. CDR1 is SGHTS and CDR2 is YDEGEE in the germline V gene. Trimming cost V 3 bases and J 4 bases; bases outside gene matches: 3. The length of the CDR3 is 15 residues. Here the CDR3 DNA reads TGTGCCAGCAGCTCCGGGACAGGGGTTAATGAAAAACTGTTTTTT. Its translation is CASSSGTGVNEKLFF.

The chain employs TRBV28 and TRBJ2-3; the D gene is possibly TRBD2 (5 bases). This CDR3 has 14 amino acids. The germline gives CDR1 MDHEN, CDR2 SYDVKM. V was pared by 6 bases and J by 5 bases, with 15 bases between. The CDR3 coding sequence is TGTGCCAGCAGCGGGGTGGGGAATGAAGATACGCAGTATTTT. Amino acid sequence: CASSGVGNEDTQYF.

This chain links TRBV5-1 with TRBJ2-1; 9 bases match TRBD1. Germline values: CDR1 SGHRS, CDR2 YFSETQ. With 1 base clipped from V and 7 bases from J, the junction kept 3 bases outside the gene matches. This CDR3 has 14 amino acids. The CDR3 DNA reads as TGCGCCAGCAGCTTGTTAGGACAGGGGAATGAGCAGTTCTTC. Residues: CASSLLGQGNEQFF.

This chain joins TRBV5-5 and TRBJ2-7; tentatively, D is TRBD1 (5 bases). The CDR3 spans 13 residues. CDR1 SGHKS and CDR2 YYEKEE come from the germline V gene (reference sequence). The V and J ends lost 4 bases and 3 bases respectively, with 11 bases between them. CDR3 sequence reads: CASSPDSSYEQYF. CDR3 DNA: TGTGCCAGCAGCCCAGACAGCAGCTACGAGCAGTACTTC.

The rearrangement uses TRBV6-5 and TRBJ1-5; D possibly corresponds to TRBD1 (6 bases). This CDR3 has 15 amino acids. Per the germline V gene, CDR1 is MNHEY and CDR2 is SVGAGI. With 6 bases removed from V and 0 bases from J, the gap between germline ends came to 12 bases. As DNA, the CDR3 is TGTGCCAGCAGCGCAGGGGCAAGTAGCAATCAGCCCCAGCATTTT. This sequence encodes CASSAGASSNQPQHF.

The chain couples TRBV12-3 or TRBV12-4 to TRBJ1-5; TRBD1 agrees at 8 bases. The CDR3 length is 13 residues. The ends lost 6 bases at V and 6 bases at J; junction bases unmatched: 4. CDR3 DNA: TGTGCCAGCAGCCAACAGGGGGGTCAGCCCCAGCATTTT. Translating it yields CASSQQGGQPQHF.

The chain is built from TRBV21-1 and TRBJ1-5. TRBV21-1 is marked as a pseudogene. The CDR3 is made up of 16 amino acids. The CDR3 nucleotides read TGTGCCAGCAGCGGTCGAGGGAGGGGGTTGGATCAGCCCCAGCATTTT. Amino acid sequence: CASSGRGRGLDQPQHF.